The 14 T cell receptor beta chains presented below share a single source sample, sequenced in a study of blood T cell repertoires in COVID-19. Assay used: immunoSEQ multiplex PCR; TCRdb lists only in-frame clones, some missing. This sample carries 270,000 or so clones, around 86% of them seen once, and the ten largest clones take 2.5% to 3.5%. Material: peripheral blood. Source of these receptors: a young woman with active or convalescent COVID-19.

This clone was recorded a few times. The chain has TRBV2 and TRBJ2-7; TRBD1 might be the D (5 bases). The CDR3 contains 14 residues. The V gene's germline CDR1 is SNHLY and CDR2 FYNNEI. The germline V and J ends were trimmed by 4 bases and 5 bases, with 15 bases remaining between them. The CDR3 DNA reads as TGTGCCAGCAGTGCACAGGCCATCCCTAACGAGCAGTACTTC. Translation: CASSAQAIPNEQYF.

The chain combines TRBV19 with TRBJ1-2; 7 nucleotides line up with TRBD1. Germline V CDR1 and CDR2: LNHDA, SQIVND (reference sequence). CDR3 length: 13 amino acids. V dropped 0 bases and J dropped 8; count of bases not matched to a gene: 3. The CDR3 bases are TGTGCCAGTAGTATAGAAGTCAGGGGGGGCTACACCTTC. It yields the protein CASSIEVRGGYTF.

This clone appeared once. The genes are TRBV28 and TRBJ1-2, with 7 bases identical to TRBD1. V trimming: 2 bases; J trimming: 7 bases; junction bases outside the gene matches: 7. The V gene's germline CDR1 is MDHEN and CDR2 SYDVKM. The CDR3 sequence is 14 residues long. The CDR3 reads CASSLLDRTGGYTF. The CDR3 DNA is TGTGCCAGCAGTTTACTCGACAGGACAGGTGGCTACACCTTC.

The chain recombines TRBV9 with TRBJ1-3, with 8 bases fitting TRBD1. Per germline, CDR1 SGDLS and CDR2 YYNGEE. The CDR3 is 15 amino acids. The ends lost 1 base at V and 5 bases at J; junction bases unmatched: 5. CDR3: CASSVQGAQRNTIYF. In DNA, the CDR3 is TGTGCCAGCAGCGTACAGGGGGCGCAGAGAAACACCATATATTTT.

The genes are TRBV6-5 and TRBJ2-7; 8 bases align to TRBD2. The CDR3 covers 15 residues. Per germline, CDR1 MNHEY and CDR2 SVGAGI. Losses at the gene ends were 7 bases for V and 2 bases for J; bases not matched to a gene: 10. The CDR3 bases are TGTGCCAGCACTCCTACGGGGGGGCGTACCTACGAGCAGTACTTC. Translating gives CASTPTGGRTYEQYF.

This chain links TRBV28 with TRBJ2-3, with 8 bases identical to TRBD2. CDR3 length: 16 residues. V shed 6 bases, J shed 1 base, and the junction held 9 bases outside the gene matches. The germline gives CDR1 MDHEN, CDR2 SYDVKM. The CDR3 DNA sequence: TGTGCCAGCAGCGATATGGGGCGGGGGGGCACAGATACGCAGTATTTT. Translating gives CASSDMGRGGTDTQYF.

V gene TRBV18 combines with J gene TRBJ1-1, with 8 bases matching TRBD1. Germline loops: CDR1 KGHSH, CDR2 LQKENI. CDR3 length equals 15 residues. V trimming: 3 bases; J trimming: 1 base; junction bases outside the gene matches: 4. The CDR3 protein is CASSPWTGSNTEAFF. The CDR3 nucleotides are TGTGCCAGCTCACCCTGGACAGGGTCGAACACTGAAGCTTTCTTT.

The V gene is TRBV28, the J gene TRBJ1-6; 7 nucleotides match TRBD1. Germline CDR1 reads MDHEN; CDR2 reads SYDVKM. This CDR3 is built from 18 residues. V dropped 4 bases and J dropped 0; count of bases not matched to a gene: 9. The CDR3 protein is CASSSPRTGHSYNSPLHF. In nucleotides, the CDR3 is TGTGCCAGCAGTTCCCCCCGGACAGGCCACTCCTATAATTCACCCCTCCACTTT.

V gene TRBV6-5 combines with J gene TRBJ1-5; D is possibly TRBD1 (6 bases). This CDR3 spans 15 amino acids. The V gene's germline CDR1 is MNHEY and CDR2 SVGAGI. The V end was cut by 7 bases, the J end by 7 bases, with 20 bases between. The CDR3 DNA sequence: TGTGCCAGCACCTTGAAGCGGACAGTTCGACAGCCCCAGCATTTT. Encoded protein: CASTLKRTVRQPQHF.

This sequence joins TRBV10-3 and TRBJ2-7; TRBD1 agrees at 7 bases. Trimming removed 0 bases from V and 3 bases from J; junction bases left unmatched: 11. The germline CDR1 and CDR2 sequences are ENHRY and SYGVKD. The CDR3 is made up of 17 amino acids. The CDR3 sequence: CAISESEPGQWGYEQYF. The DNA for the CDR3 is TGTGCCATCAGTGAGTCGGAGCCGGGACAGTGGGGCTACGAGCAGTACTTC.

The chain joins TRBV13 to TRBJ2-7; D remains unclear. Deletions cut 4 bases from V and 0 bases from J, with 4 bases between. The length of the CDR3 is 12 residues. Germline loops: CDR1 PRHDT, CDR2 FYEKMQ (reference sequence). Written as DNA, the CDR3 is TGTGCCAGCAGCTCGGGCTCCTACGAGCAGTACTTC. Translated, it gives CASSSGSYEQYF.

This clone came up once. V is TRBV19 and J is TRBJ1-1, with D unclear. Germline assignment: CDR1 LNHDA and CDR2 SQIVND (reference sequence). This CDR3 contains 13 residues. V dropped 1 base and J dropped 6 bases, with 9 bases sitting between them. CDR3 residues: CASSIGVAAEAFF. For the CDR3, the DNA is TGTGCCAGTAGTATAGGGGTGGCGGCTGAAGCTTTCTTT.

The chain couples TRBV27 to TRBJ2-1, with 11 positions matching TRBD2. J lost 4 bases, V lost 3 bases, and 5 bases had no gene match. Germline values: CDR1 MNHEY, CDR2 SMNVEV (reference sequence). The CDR3 is 16 amino acids. CDR3: CASSFPTSGGYNEQFF. CDR3 nucleotide sequence: TGTGCCAGCAGTTTCCCCACTAGCGGGGGTTACAATGAGCAGTTCTTC.

The rearrangement uses TRBV7-2 and TRBJ2-7, with D possibly TRBD1 on 6 matching bases. CDR3 length: 15 residues. Germline V CDR1 and CDR2: SGHTA, FQGNSA. The ends were cut back, 3 bases at V and 6 bases at J, with 18 bases in the middle. In nucleotides, the CDR3 is TGTGCCAGCAGCTTCCGGATACAGGGCCTAGGCGAGCAGTACTTC. Translated: CASSFRIQGLGEQYF.